This TCR beta chain was found in a study of response to subunit inactivated influenza vaccine listed by TCRdb under 2018. About the investigation overall: To follow how T cells responded to a trivalent subunit inactivated influenza vaccine, the researchers relied on deep quantitative profiling of the T cell receptor repertoire. The full study reports these points: It was suggested by the authors that each seasonal influenza vaccination may recruit only a limited number of new T cells.

Libraries came from RT-PCR. Instrument used: Illumina HiSeq 2500. In-frame beta chains were kept once TCRdb had trimmed the public reads at Q25 with fastp and called clones with MiXCR. Rows merge per CDR3 protein into single entries with the most common DNA and genes. The sample yields around 580,000 distinct CDR3 sequences; 12% to 15% were counted once. Together, the top ten hold around 10% of the sample. To note about this clonotype: What this receptor recognizes is not known. It has no much larger one-base neighbor in the sample; base qualities were not kept.

Sequenced material: PBMCs from blood, taken roughly 12 days after vaccination. This sequence originates from a man in his fifties or sixties who received an inactivated influenza vaccine. Donor details come from another sample of the same person, matched by shared clones.

The nucleotides read TGTGCCAGCAGTGTACAGGGAGTTAGCAATCAGCCCCAGCATTTT. Its protein is CASSVQGVSNQPQHF. The sequence links TRBV6-1 to TRBJ1-5; tentative D gene TRBD1, with 6 bases matching. Trimming costs V 4 bases and J 0 bases, and their ends lie 10 bases apart. Spanning cysteine to phenylalanine, the CDR3 consists of 15 amino acids. The retained sequence is limited to the CDR3, 45 bases, with the frame set at the first base. From the germline V gene, CDR1 is MNHNS and CDR2 is SASEGT.